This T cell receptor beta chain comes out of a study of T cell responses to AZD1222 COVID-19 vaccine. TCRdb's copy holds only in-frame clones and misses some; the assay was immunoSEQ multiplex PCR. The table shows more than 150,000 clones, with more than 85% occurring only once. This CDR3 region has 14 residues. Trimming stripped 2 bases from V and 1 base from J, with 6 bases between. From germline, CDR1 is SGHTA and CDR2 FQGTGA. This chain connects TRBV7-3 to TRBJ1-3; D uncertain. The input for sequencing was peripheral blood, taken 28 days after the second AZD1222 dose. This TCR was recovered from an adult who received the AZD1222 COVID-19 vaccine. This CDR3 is CASSLGVSGNTIYF. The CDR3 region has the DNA TGTGCCAGCAGCTTAGGGGTTTCTGGAAACACCATATATTTT. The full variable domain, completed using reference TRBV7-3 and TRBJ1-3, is GAGVSQTPSNKVTEKGKYVELRCDPISGHTALYWYRQSLGQGPEFLIYFQGTGAADDSGLPNDRFFAVRPEGSVSTLKIQRTERGDSAVYLCASSLGVSGNTIYFGEGSWLTVV.